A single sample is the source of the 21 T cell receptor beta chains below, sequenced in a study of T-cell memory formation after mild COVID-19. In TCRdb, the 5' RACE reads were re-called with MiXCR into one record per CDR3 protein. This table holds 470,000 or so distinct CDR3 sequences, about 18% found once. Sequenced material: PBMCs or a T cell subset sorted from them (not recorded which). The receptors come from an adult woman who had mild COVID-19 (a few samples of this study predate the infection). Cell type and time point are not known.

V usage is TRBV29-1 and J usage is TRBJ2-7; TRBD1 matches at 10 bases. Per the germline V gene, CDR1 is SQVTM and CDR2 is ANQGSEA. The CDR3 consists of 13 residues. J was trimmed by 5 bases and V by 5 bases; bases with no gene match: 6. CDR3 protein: CSVLEDRGNEQYF. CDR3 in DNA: TGCAGCGTTCTGGAGGACAGGGGGAACGAGCAGTACTTC.

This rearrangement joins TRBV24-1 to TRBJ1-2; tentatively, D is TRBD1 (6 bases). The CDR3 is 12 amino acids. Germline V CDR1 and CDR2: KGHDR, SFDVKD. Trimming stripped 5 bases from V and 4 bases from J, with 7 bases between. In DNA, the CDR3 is TGTGCCACCAGTGCCAGGGGCTATGGCTACACCTTC. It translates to CATSARGYGYTF.

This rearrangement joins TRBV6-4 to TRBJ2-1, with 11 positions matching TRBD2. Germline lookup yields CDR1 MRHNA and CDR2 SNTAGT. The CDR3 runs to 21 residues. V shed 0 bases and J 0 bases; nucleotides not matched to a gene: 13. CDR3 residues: CASSDSLNPSGRLSSYNEQFF. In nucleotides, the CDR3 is TGTGCCAGCAGTGACTCCCTGAACCCTAGCGGGAGGTTGAGCTCCTACAATGAGCAGTTCTTC.

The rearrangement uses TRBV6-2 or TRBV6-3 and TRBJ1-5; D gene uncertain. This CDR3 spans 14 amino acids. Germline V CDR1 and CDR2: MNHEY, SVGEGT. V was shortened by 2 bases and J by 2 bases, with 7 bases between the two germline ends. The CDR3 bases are TGTGCCAGCAGTTACCAGGTCGGCAATCAGCCCCAGCATTTT. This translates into CASSYQVGNQPQHF.

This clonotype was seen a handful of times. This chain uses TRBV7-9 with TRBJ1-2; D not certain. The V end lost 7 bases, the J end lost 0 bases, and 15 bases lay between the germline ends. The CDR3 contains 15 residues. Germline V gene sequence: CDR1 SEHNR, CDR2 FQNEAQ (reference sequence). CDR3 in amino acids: CASINSQSTNYGYTF. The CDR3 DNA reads TGTGCCAGCATCAATTCCCAGTCGACTAACTATGGCTACACCTTC.

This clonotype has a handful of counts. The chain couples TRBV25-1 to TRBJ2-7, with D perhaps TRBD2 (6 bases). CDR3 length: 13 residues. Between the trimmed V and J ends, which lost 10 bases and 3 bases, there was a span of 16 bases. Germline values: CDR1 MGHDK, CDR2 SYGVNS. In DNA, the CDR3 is TGTGCCACCACCCCGGGACTTTACTACGAGCAGTACTTC. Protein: CATTPGLYYEQYF.

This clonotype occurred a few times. The CDR3 DNA sequence: TGCGCCAGCAGCCCATCCATAGTTACCTCCTACGAGCAGTACTTC. Amino acid sequence: CASSPSIVTSYEQYF. The rearrangement links TRBV4-1 to TRBJ2-7; D gene unclear. Germline V gene sequence: CDR1 MGHRA, CDR2 YSYEKL. V lost 4 bases and J lost 0, with 13 bases in between. The CDR3 loop spans 15 amino acids.

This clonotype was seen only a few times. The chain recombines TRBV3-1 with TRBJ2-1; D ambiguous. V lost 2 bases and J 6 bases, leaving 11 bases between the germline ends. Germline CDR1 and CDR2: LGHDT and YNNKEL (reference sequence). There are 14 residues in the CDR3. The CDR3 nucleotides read TGTGCCAGCAGCCAAAGCAGAATGGGCAATGAGCAGTTCTTC. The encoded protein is CASSQSRMGNEQFF.

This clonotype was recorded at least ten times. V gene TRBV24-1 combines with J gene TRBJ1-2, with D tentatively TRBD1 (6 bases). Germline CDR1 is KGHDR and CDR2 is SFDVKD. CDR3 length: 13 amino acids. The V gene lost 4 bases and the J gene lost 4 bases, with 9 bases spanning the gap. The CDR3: CATSETGTYGYTF. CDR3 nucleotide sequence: TGTGCCACCAGTGAAACAGGGACCTATGGCTACACCTTC.

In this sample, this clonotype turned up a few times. The CDR3 region has the DNA TGTGCCAGCAGAAGTTGGCAAGCCTACGAGCAGTACTTC. Encoded protein: CASRSWQAYEQYF. The chain uses TRBV6-5 and TRBJ2-7; D is uncertain. CDR1 is MNHEY and CDR2 is SVGAGI in the germline V gene. The CDR3 extends over 13 amino acids. V dropped 6 bases and J dropped 2 bases, with 11 bases sitting between them.

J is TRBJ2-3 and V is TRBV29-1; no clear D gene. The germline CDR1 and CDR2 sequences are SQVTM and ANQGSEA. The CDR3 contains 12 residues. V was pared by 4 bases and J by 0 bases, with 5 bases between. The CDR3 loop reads CSVVPSTDTQYF. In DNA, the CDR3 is TGCAGCGTTGTCCCTAGCACAGATACGCAGTATTTT.

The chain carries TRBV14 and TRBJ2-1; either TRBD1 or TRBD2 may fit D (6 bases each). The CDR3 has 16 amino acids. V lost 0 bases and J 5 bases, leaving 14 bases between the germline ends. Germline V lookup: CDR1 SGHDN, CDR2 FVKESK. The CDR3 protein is CASSQDSGGPNNEQFF. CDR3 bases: TGTGCCAGCAGCCAAGATTCTGGGGGGCCGAACAATGAGCAGTTCTTC.

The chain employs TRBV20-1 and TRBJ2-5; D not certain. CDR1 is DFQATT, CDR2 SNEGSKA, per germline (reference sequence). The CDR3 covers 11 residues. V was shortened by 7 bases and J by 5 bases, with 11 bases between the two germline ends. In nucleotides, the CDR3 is TGCAGTGTTCGGGCGCCGGAGACCCAGTACTTC. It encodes CSVRAPETQYF.

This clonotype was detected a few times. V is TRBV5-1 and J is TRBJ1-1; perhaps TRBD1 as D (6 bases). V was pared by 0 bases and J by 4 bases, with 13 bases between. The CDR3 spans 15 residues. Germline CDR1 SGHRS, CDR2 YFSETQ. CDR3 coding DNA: TGCGCCAGCAGCTTGGCCGTGGGGGGCGGCACTGAAGCTTTCTTT. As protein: CASSLAVGGGTEAFF. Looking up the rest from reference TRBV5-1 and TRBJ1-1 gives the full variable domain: KAGVTQTPRYLIKTRGQQVTLSCSPISGHRSVSWYQQTPGQGLQFLFEYFSETQRNKGNFPGRFSGRQFSNSRSEMNVSTLELGDSALYLCASSLAVGGGTEAFFGQGTRLTVV.

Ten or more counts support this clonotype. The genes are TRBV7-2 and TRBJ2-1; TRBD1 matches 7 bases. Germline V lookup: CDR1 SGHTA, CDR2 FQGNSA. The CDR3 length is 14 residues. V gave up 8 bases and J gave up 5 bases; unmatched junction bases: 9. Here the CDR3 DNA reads TGTGCCAGCCGGAAGGGACAGAATAACAATGAGCAGTTCTTC. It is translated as CASRKGQNNNEQFF.

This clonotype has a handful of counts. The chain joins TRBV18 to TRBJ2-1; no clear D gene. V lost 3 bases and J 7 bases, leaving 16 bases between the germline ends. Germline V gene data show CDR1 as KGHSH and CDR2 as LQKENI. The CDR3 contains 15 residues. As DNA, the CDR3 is TGTGCCAGCTCACCTCCCGGAAGGTTGGAAAATGAGCAGTTCTTC. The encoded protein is CASSPPGRLENEQFF.

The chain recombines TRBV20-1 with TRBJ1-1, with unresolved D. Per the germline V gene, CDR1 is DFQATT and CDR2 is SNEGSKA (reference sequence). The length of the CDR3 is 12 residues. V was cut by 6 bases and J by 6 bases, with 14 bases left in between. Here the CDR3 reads CSATDGEAEAFF. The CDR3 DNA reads TGCAGTGCCACGGACGGAGAGGCTGAAGCTTTCTTT.

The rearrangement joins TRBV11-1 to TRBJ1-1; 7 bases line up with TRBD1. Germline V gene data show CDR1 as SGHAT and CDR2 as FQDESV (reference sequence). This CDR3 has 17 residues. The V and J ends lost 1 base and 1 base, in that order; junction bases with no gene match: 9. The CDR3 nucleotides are TGTGCCAGCAGCTTAGACCGACAGGGATCGGGGAACACTGAAGCTTTCTTT. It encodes CASSLDRQGSGNTEAFF.

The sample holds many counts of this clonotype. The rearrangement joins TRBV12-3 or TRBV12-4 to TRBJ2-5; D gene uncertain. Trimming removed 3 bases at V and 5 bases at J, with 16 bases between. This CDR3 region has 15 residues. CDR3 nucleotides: TGTGCCAGCAGTTTTTGGGCTTCCCTGAAGGAGACCCAGTACTTC. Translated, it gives CASSFWASLKETQYF.

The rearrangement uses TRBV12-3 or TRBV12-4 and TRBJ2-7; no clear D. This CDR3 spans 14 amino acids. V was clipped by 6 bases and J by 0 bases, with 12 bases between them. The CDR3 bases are TGTGCCAGCAGCCCCACCTTCGGCTCCTACGAGCAGTACTTC. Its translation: CASSPTFGSYEQYF.

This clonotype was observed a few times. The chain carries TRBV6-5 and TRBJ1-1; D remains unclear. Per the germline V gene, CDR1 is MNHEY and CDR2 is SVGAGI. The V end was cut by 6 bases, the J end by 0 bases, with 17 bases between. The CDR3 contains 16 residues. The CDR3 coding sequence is TGTGCCAGCAGCTTCCCGATCCGCGGGCTGAACACTGAAGCTTTCTTT. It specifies CASSFPIRGLNTEAFF.